The 17 T cell receptor beta chains below were found in one sample sequenced in a study of shared clonotypes between healthy human individuals (TCRdb year 2020). Receptor amplification or capture employed the immunoSEQ multiplex PCR assay. Here the immuneACCESS table is served through TCRdb, limited to in-frame sequences with V and J called. Missing clones are a known gap in these copies; in checked studies unresolved V genes cover under half, and the rest lacks a known reason. This sample holds a few million clones; around 90% were observed only once. The top ten constitute under 0.15% of the sample. Sequencing was performed on naive CD4+ T cells sorted from blood. Read against the paper, the sample's cell subset or site label means: CD45RA+ positively selected. Source of these receptors: a man aged 18 to 30 in good health.

The chain employs TRBV7-9 and TRBJ2-1, with TRBD1 matching over 11 bases. V shed 2 bases, J shed 6 bases, and the junction held 3 bases outside the gene matches. The CDR3 has 15 residues. CDR1 is SEHNR and CDR2 is FQNEAQ in the germline V gene (reference sequence). The CDR3: CASSLRGQGVNEQFF. The DNA of the CDR3 is TGTGCCAGCAGCTTAAGGGGACAGGGGGTCAATGAGCAGTTCTTC.

This chain connects TRBV6-5 to TRBJ2-7; D possibly uses TRBD1 or TRBD2 (5 bases each). Germline-derived CDR1 and CDR2 are MNHEY and SVGAGI. Trimming removed 5 bases at V and 3 bases at J, with 17 bases between. The CDR3 loop spans 15 amino acids. For the CDR3, the DNA is TGTGCCAGCAGTAAAGAGGGGATAAACAACTACGAGCAGTACTTC. As protein: CASSKEGINNYEQYF.

J is TRBJ2-1 and V is TRBV5-4; 12 bases are shared with TRBD1. The CDR3 runs 15 residues. V gave up 4 bases and J gave up 7 bases; unmatched junction bases: 6. Germline V lookup: CDR1 SGHNT, CDR2 YYREEE (reference sequence). The CDR3 sequence is CASSTGTGGENEQFF. DNA of the CDR3: TGTGCCAGCAGCACTGGGACAGGGGGCGAGAATGAGCAGTTCTTC. The variable domain in full, completed from reference TRBV5-4 and TRBJ2-1, reads ETGVTQSPTHLIKTRGQQVTLRCSSQSGHNTVSWYQQALGQGPQFIFQYYREEENGRGNFPPRFSGLQFPNYSSELNVNALELDDSALYLCASSTGTGGENEQFFGPGTRLTVL.

The genes are TRBV29-1 and TRBJ2-1; a weak D match, TRBD1 (6 bases). The V gene lost 5 bases and the J gene lost 8 bases, with 13 bases spanning the gap. CDR3 length: 12 residues. Germline loops: CDR1 SQVTM, CDR2 ANQGSEA. This CDR3 reads CSVTAGAHEQFF. DNA of the CDR3: TGCAGCGTTACAGCAGGGGCGCATGAGCAGTTCTTC.

There are a few counts of this clone. Other nucleotide sequences in the sample specify the same CDR3. J is TRBJ1-4 and V is TRBV30, with TRBD1 as a possible D gene (6 bases). Trimming pared 0 bases from V and 8 bases from J, leaving 13 bases between. The CDR3 sequence is 14 residues long. Germline values: CDR1 GTSNPN, CDR2 SVGIG (reference sequence). The CDR3 sequence is CAWSVGGLREKLFF. The CDR3 region has the DNA TGTGCCTGGAGTGTAGGGGGGCTTAGAGAAAAACTGTTTTTT.

A word on this clone: This specimen includes other DNA sequences encoding the same CDR3. This chain links TRBV6-1 with TRBJ1-5; D is unclear. Germline V gives CDR1 MNHNS, CDR2 SASEGT. Trimming took off 3 bases at V and 6 bases at J, with 6 bases between the two ends. The CDR3 sequence is 12 residues long. The CDR3 protein is CASSELGQPQHF. DNA for the CDR3: TGTGCCAGCAGTGAGTTGGGTCAGCCCCAGCATTTT.

V usage is TRBV5-5 and J usage is TRBJ1-4; D gene uncertain. Looked up from germline, CDR1 is SGHKS and CDR2 is YYEKEE (reference sequence). This CDR3 comprises 16 residues. Trimming pared 2 bases from V and 0 bases from J, leaving 11 bases between. The CDR3 sequence: CASSFLNRATNEKLFF. In nucleotides, the CDR3 is TGTGCCAGCAGCTTCCTTAACAGAGCAACTAATGAAAAACTGTTTTTT.

The chain combines TRBV7-6 with TRBJ2-7, with unresolved D. With 3 bases removed from V and 2 bases from J, the gap between germline ends came to 11 bases. The germline gives CDR1 SGHVS, CDR2 FNYEAQ. CDR3 size: 14 residues. CDR3: CASSFIGATYEQYF. The CDR3, as DNA: TGTGCCAGCAGCTTTATAGGCGCGACCTACGAGCAGTACTTC.

The J gene is TRBJ1-1, the V gene TRBV6-1; no firm D call. V dropped 5 bases and J dropped 4 bases, with 11 bases sitting between them. Germline loops: CDR1 MNHNS, CDR2 SASEGT. CDR3 size: 13 residues. CDR3 sequence (DNA): TGTGCCAGCAGTCGAGAGAGCCGCACTGAAGCTTTCTTT. Translation gives CASSRESRTEAFF.

The rearrangement uses TRBV5-8 and TRBJ1-5; a possible D gene is TRBD1 (5 bases). Germline CDR1 reads SGHTS; CDR2 reads YDEGEE. The CDR3 is 13 amino acids. Trimming pared 6 bases from V and 8 bases from J, leaving 15 bases between. Here the CDR3 DNA reads TGTGCCAGCACCCTAGACGGGGCGGAGCCCCAGCATTTT. This codes for CASTLDGAEPQHF.

The chain is built from TRBV6-1 and TRBJ1-6; 7 nucleotides match TRBD1. V lost 7 bases to trimming and J lost 8 bases; unmatched junction nucleotides: 8. The CDR3 has 14 amino acids. In germline, CDR1 is MNHNS, CDR2 SASEGT. The CDR3 loop is CASNKQGFDSPLHF. The CDR3 DNA follows: TGTGCCAGCAACAAACAGGGGTTTGATTCACCCCTCCACTTT.

The chain has TRBV7-2 and TRBJ2-1; D remains unclear. The germline V gene has CDR1 SGHTA and CDR2 FQGNSA. V gave up 5 bases and J gave up 6 bases, with 11 bases separating them. CDR3 length equals 13 residues. For the CDR3, the DNA is TGTGCCAGCAGCGCCACGTCCAGCAATGAGCAGTTCTTC. This sequence encodes CASSATSSNEQFF.

The J gene is TRBJ2-1, the V gene TRBV28; D is uncertain. This CDR3 spans 15 amino acids. The V end lost 6 bases, the J end lost 4 bases, and 16 bases lay between the germline ends. Germline V gives CDR1 MDHEN, CDR2 SYDVKM. CDR3 sequence (DNA): TGTGCCAGCAGCCAGTTTTGGGCGGAATACAATGAGCAGTTCTTC. Its translation: CASSQFWAEYNEQFF.

This rearrangement joins TRBV5-1 to TRBJ2-1, with D possibly TRBD1 on 5 matching bases. Trimming pared 0 bases from V and 6 bases from J, leaving 13 bases between. The germline V gene encodes CDR1 SGHRS and CDR2 YFSETQ. There are 15 residues in the CDR3. CDR3 sequence reads: CASSLGPSQGNEQFF. CDR3 nucleotides: TGCGCCAGCAGCTTGGGGCCGTCCCAGGGCAATGAGCAGTTCTTC. Together with reference TRBV5-1 and TRBJ2-1, the CDR3 gives the full variable domain: KAGVTQTPRYLIKTRGQQVTLSCSPISGHRSVSWYQQTPGQGLQFLFEYFSETQRNKGNFPGRFSGRQFSNSRSEMNVSTLELGDSALYLCASSLGPSQGNEQFFGPGTRLTVL.

Remarks on this clone: The sample holds other DNA sequences that translate to the same CDR3. This chain joins TRBV5-1 and TRBJ1-1; tentatively, D is TRBD1 (5 bases). Trimming removed 0 bases from V and 2 bases from J, with 8 bases in between. Germline V gives CDR1 SGHRS, CDR2 YFSETQ. This CDR3 spans 14 amino acids. The CDR3, as DNA: TGCGCCAGCAGCTTGGGGAGGGGTAACACTGAAGCTTTCTTT. Encoded protein: CASSLGRGNTEAFF.

This clone appeared once. The V call is TRBV6-5, the J call TRBJ2-1, with 8 nucleotides matching TRBD2. The length of the CDR3 is 15 residues. Germline loops: CDR1 MNHEY, CDR2 SVGAGI. The V and J ends lost 6 bases and 0 bases, in that order; junction bases with no gene match: 4. For the CDR3, the DNA is TGTGCCAGCAGACCAAGCGGGAGCTCCTACAATGAGCAGTTCTTC. This translates into CASRPSGSSYNEQFF.

V usage is TRBV10-3 and J usage is TRBJ1-2; D is ambiguous. Trimming removed 0 bases at V and 4 bases at J, with 12 bases between. The germline gives CDR1 ENHRY, CDR2 SYGVKD. The CDR3 is 15 residues long. CDR3 protein: CAISESAGGPYGYTF. The CDR3, as DNA: TGTGCCATCAGTGAGTCCGCAGGCGGACCCTATGGCTACACCTTC.